These 18 T cell receptor beta chains were sequenced from one sample in a study of shared clonotypes between healthy human individuals. TCRdb's table, derived via immunoSEQ multiplex PCR, lists solely in-frame clones and lacks some. This table has more than 400,000 clones, 96% appearing once. Sequencing was done on a sample of naive CD4+ T cells sorted from blood. Subset here: CD45RA+ positively selected. The receptor set was obtained from a woman in her twenties or thirties in good health.

V and J are TRBV6-1 and TRBJ2-3, with 11 bases that match TRBD2. Unmatched junction bases numbered 9, after V lost 4 bases and J lost 6 bases. The CDR3 sequence is 16 residues long. Germline V gene sequence: CDR1 MNHNS, CDR2 SASEGT. Here the CDR3 DNA reads TGTGCCAGCAGTGCCGGGACTAGCGGCCAGGGGGATACGCAGTATTTT. Translation: CASSAGTSGQGDTQYF.

This chain uses TRBV7-2 with TRBJ2-1, with D unclear. The CDR3 covers 15 residues. Germline CDR1 and CDR2: SGHTA and FQGNSA. Trimming cost V 5 bases and J 0 bases, with 11 bases left between them. The chain's CDR3 is CASSRAVASYNEQFF. The DNA for the CDR3 is TGTGCCAGCAGCCGCGCGGTAGCCTCCTACAATGAGCAGTTCTTC.

V is TRBV5-4 and J is TRBJ2-1; TRBD2 matches 8 bases. Per germline, CDR1 SGHNT and CDR2 YYREEE (reference sequence). J lost 6 bases, V lost 0 bases, and 14 bases had no gene match. The CDR3 totals 18 residues. CDR3 loop: CASSLAVPGRAFLNEQFF. DNA of the CDR3: TGTGCCAGCAGCTTGGCGGTCCCCGGGAGGGCATTTCTCAATGAGCAGTTCTTC. Supplemented by reference TRBV5-4 and TRBJ2-1, the full variable domain reads ETGVTQSPTHLIKTRGQQVTLRCSSQSGHNTVSWYQQALGQGPQFIFQYYREEENGRGNFPPRFSGLQFPNYSSELNVNALELDDSALYLCASSLAVPGRAFLNEQFFGPGTRLTVL.

J is TRBJ2-1 and V is TRBV6-5; D is unresolved. Per the germline V gene, CDR1 is MNHEY and CDR2 is SVGAGI. V was shortened by 6 bases and J by 0 bases, with 12 bases between the two germline ends. The CDR3 has 15 amino acids. CDR3 nucleotide sequence: TGTGCCAGCAGGAGGACGAGCAGCTCCTACAATGAGCAGTTCTTC. The encoded protein is CASRRTSSSYNEQFF.

This rearrangement joins TRBV5-1 to TRBJ2-1; TRBD1 might be the D (6 bases). Per the germline V gene, CDR1 is SGHRS and CDR2 is YFSETQ. The V end was cut by 3 bases, the J end by 1 base, with 14 bases between. The CDR3 extends over 16 amino acids. In nucleotides, the CDR3 is TGCGCCAGCAGCTCTTTACAGGGTGGGTCCTACAATGAGCAGTTCTTC. The encoded protein is CASSSLQGGSYNEQFF.

This clone came up a few times. The chain uses TRBV29-1 and TRBJ2-7; 7 nucleotides agree with TRBD2. Germline values: CDR1 SQVTM, CDR2 ANQGSEA. The CDR3 spans 10 residues. The ends lost 5 bases at V and 12 bases at J; junction bases unmatched: 7. CDR3 nucleotide sequence: TGCAGCGTTTGGGACTACGAAGCGTACTTC. Its translation: CSVWDYEAYF.

J is TRBJ2-1 and V is TRBV28; the match to TRBD2 covers 8 bases. This CDR3 has 15 amino acids. Germline V gene lookup returns CDR1 MDHEN and CDR2 SYDVKM. J was trimmed by 6 bases and V by 5 bases; bases with no gene match: 9. The CDR3 DNA reads as TGTGCCAGCAGTAGACTAGCGAAGGGGATCAATGAGCAGTTCTTC. It encodes CASSRLAKGINEQFF.

This chain uses TRBV9 with TRBJ2-1; D is unresolved. The germline V gene encodes CDR1 SGDLS and CDR2 YYNGEE. This CDR3 is built from 16 residues. V dropped 0 bases and J dropped 4 bases, with 14 bases sitting between them. The CDR3 is CASSVDSEAVYNEQFF. The CDR3 DNA is TGTGCCAGCAGCGTAGACAGCGAGGCCGTATACAATGAGCAGTTCTTC.

The rearrangement links TRBV11-1 to TRBJ2-7; D gene ambiguous. Germline values: CDR1 SGHAT, CDR2 FQDESV (reference sequence). The V gene lost 1 base and the J gene lost 6 bases, with 10 bases spanning the gap. The CDR3 has 13 amino acids. In DNA form, the CDR3 reads TGTGCCAGCAGCTTAGACCGCTCCGGCGAGCAGTACTTC. It specifies CASSLDRSGEQYF.

As to this clone: The junction departs from germline at one end; a sequencing error may be responsible. The chain links TRBV2 to TRBJ2-7; D is possibly TRBD2 (5 bases). Looked up from germline, CDR1 is SNHLY and CDR2 is FYNNEI. The CDR3 spans 17 residues. The CDR3 nucleotides are TGTGCCAGCAGCGAAGACTTAATTGGGAGTACGTCCTACGAGCAGTACTTC. This codes for CASSEDLIGSTSYEQYF.

The V and J genes are TRBV5-1 and TRBJ2-3; the D gene is possibly TRBD2 (5 bases). V lost 3 bases and J 2 bases, leaving 10 bases between the germline ends. CDR3 length: 14 residues. Germline CDR1 reads SGHRS; CDR2 reads YFSETQ. The CDR3 here is CASSSEADTDTQYF. Written as DNA, the CDR3 is TGCGCCAGCAGCTCGGAGGCAGACACAGATACGCAGTATTTT.

The rearrangement links TRBV7-2 to TRBJ2-5, with D unresolved. The germline V and J ends were trimmed by 4 bases and 4 bases, with 10 bases remaining between them. The CDR3 length is 13 residues. Germline assignment: CDR1 SGHTA and CDR2 FQGNSA. The CDR3 region has the DNA TGTGCCAGCAGCTCATCTTTATCAGAGACCCAGTACTTC. Translated: CASSSSLSETQYF.

The V and J genes are TRBV13 and TRBJ2-1, with D maybe TRBD2 (5 bases). V lost 3 bases and J lost 3, with 12 bases in between. Germline-derived CDR1 and CDR2 are PRHDT and FYEKMQ (reference sequence). The CDR3 is made up of 15 amino acids. CDR3 bases: TGTGCCAGCAGCTTCACCGCCCGGGGCTACAATGAGCAGTTCTTC. It codes for CASSFTARGYNEQFF.

CDR3 DNA sequence: TGTGCCAGCTCACCAACGGGACAGGGGCTTGGTGGCTACACCTTC. Translated: CASSPTGQGLGGYTF. The chain has TRBV18 and TRBJ1-2; TRBD1 matches at 10 bases. The trim removed 2 bases at V and 7 bases at J, leaving 7 bases unmatched. This CDR3 spans 15 amino acids. CDR1 is KGHSH and CDR2 is LQKENI in the germline V gene.

The chain couples TRBV7-9 to TRBJ2-7, with 13 bases identical to TRBD2. Germline assignment: CDR1 SEHNR and CDR2 FQNEAQ (reference sequence). The CDR3 sequence is 18 residues long. V shed 2 bases, J shed 4 bases, and the junction held 11 bases outside the gene matches. The CDR3 nucleotides are TGTGCCAGCAGCTTACCAACTCCGGTGACTAGCGGGAGGTACGAGCAGTACTTC. It translates to CASSLPTPVTSGRYEQYF. Filled out from reference TRBV7-9 and TRBJ2-7, the complete variable domain reads DTGVSQNPRHKITKRGQNVTFRCDPISEHNRLYWYRQTLGQGPEFLTYFQNEAQLEKSRLLSDRFSAERPKGSFSTLEIQRTEQGDSAMYLCASSLPTPVTSGRYEQYFGPGTRLTVT.

The J gene is TRBJ2-3, the V gene TRBV5-5; 11 positions match TRBD2. With V trimmed by 4 bases and J by 0 bases, 7 bases remained unmatched. The germline gives CDR1 SGHKS, CDR2 YYEKEE (reference sequence). The CDR3 totals 17 residues. The CDR3 reads CASSPPGLAASTDTQYF. CDR3 DNA: TGTGCCAGCAGCCCCCCGGGACTAGCGGCAAGCACAGATACGCAGTATTTT.

This chain connects TRBV25-1 to TRBJ2-5, with unresolved D. V dropped 3 bases and J dropped 3 bases, with 11 bases sitting between them. The CDR3 consists of 14 residues. The germline V gene encodes CDR1 MGHDK and CDR2 SYGVNS. The CDR3 sequence is CASSEARPKETQYF. The CDR3 DNA sequence: TGTGCCAGCAGTGAGGCCAGGCCTAAAGAGACCCAGTACTTC.

The chain has TRBV19 and TRBJ2-3, with 9 bases fitting TRBD2. The CDR3 has 16 amino acids. Germline V gives CDR1 LNHDA, CDR2 SQIVND (reference sequence). J lost 4 bases, V lost 6 bases, and 11 bases had no gene match. The CDR3 spells CASSLGGSGSADTQYF. The DNA of the CDR3 is TGTGCCAGTAGCCTAGGTGGTAGCGGGAGTGCAGATACGCAGTATTTT.